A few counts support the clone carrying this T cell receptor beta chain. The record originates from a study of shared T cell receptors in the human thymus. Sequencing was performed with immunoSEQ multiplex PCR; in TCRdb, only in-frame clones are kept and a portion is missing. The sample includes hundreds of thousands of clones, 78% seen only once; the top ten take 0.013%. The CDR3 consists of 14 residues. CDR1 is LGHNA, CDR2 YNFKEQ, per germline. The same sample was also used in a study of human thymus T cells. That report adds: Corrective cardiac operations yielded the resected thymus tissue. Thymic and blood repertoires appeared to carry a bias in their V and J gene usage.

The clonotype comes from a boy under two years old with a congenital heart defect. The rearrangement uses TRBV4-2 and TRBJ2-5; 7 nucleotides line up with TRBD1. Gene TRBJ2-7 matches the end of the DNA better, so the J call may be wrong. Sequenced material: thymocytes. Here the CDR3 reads CASSRGTDFYEQYF. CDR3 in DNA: TGTGCCAGCAGCCGAGGGACAGACTTCTACGAGCAGTACTTC.